Each of the 23 T cell receptor beta chains below was sequenced from the same sample in a study of tumor-infiltrating lymphocytes in localized non-small cell lung cancer. Here immunoSEQ multiplex PCR was the method, and the copy in TCRdb shows in-frame clones only, minus some. The sample lists over 9,500 clones, 70% to 85% seen once, with less than 15% in the top ten. The sample comprised uninvolved lung tissue not adjacent to the tumor. These receptors originate from a human donor with non-small cell lung cancer.

The CDR3 sequence is CASSSRDRFAGANVLTF. CDR3 in DNA: TGTGCCAGCAGCTCCCGGGATCGGTTTGCTGGGGCCAACGTCCTGACTTTC. This chain joins TRBV7-2 and TRBJ2-6, with D possibly matching TRBD2 (5 bases). With 4 bases removed from V and 2 bases from J, the gap between germline ends came to 15 bases. The germline CDR1 and CDR2 sequences are SGHTA and FQGNSA. CDR3 size: 17 residues.

The V call is TRBV5-1, the J call TRBJ2-2; no firm D call. With 0 bases removed from V and 7 bases from J, the gap between germline ends came to 10 bases. Germline V gene sequence: CDR1 SGHRS, CDR2 YFSETQ. The CDR3 extends over 14 amino acids. Here the CDR3 reads CASSLDLGIGELFF. CDR3 nucleotides: TGCGCCAGCAGCTTGGATCTGGGAATCGGGGAGCTGTTTTTT.

V is TRBV7-2 and J is TRBJ2-7, with D tentatively TRBD1 (6 bases). The germline gives CDR1 SGHTA, CDR2 FQGNSA. Trimming took 11 bases from V and 4 from J, leaving 18 bases between them. The CDR3 has 13 amino acids. The CDR3, as DNA: TGTGCCTCAAGTCGGACAGATGGATACGAGCAGTACTTC. As protein: CASSRTDGYEQYF.

V gene TRBV9 combines with J gene TRBJ2-3; perhaps TRBD2 as D (7 bases). The germline V gene encodes CDR1 SGDLS and CDR2 YYNGEE. This CDR3 has 20 amino acids. With 0 bases removed from V and 1 base from J, the gap between germline ends came to 24 bases. The CDR3 sequence: CASSVDGTGRGPSRTDTQYF. Here the CDR3 DNA reads TGTGCCAGCAGCGTAGACGGGACTGGGCGGGGGCCCTCTCGCACAGATACGCAGTATTTT.

CDR3 coding DNA: TGTGCCAGCAGCTCCGGAGGAGGTGAGCAGTACTTC. Protein product: CASSSGGGEQYF. The V call is TRBV5-6, the J call TRBJ2-7; tentative D call: TRBD2 (5 bases). This CDR3 region has 12 residues. CDR1 and CDR2 from the germline V gene are SGHDT and YYEEEE. Trimming cost V 3 bases and J 7 bases, with 11 bases left between them.

Worth noting for this clone: Sequence at one end of the junction differs from germline and may be a read error. V usage is TRBV29-1 and J usage is TRBJ1-1, with 8 bases fitting TRBD1. The CDR3 loop spans 13 amino acids. CDR1 and CDR2 from the germline V gene are SQVTM and ANQGSEA. CDR3 sequence: CSVKEGQGPRAFF. The CDR3 DNA reads TGCAGCGTTAAAGAAGGACAGGGACCAAGGGCTTTCTTT.

This chain joins TRBV7-9 and TRBJ2-5; D not resolved. CDR3 length: 15 amino acids. Trimming left V 1 base short and J 7 bases short, with 16 bases between. The germline gives CDR1 SEHNR, CDR2 FQNEAQ (reference sequence). Here the CDR3 reads CASSLEGLVIGTQYF. In DNA, the CDR3 is TGTGCCAGCAGCTTAGAAGGGCTAGTTATTGGGACCCAGTACTTC.

The rearrangement links TRBV15 to TRBJ2-5; D unclear. Germline V gives CDR1 LNHNV, CDR2 YYDKDF (reference sequence). V was clipped by 0 bases and J by 5 bases, with 7 bases between them. This CDR3 is built from 13 residues. The CDR3 DNA is TGTGCCACCAGCAGAGACCTCAAGGAGACCCAGTACTTC. As protein: CATSRDLKETQYF.

The J gene is TRBJ1-5, the V gene TRBV7-2, with 9 bases matching TRBD1. V shed 3 bases and J 4 bases; nucleotides not matched to a gene: 7. Per the germline V gene, CDR1 is SGHTA and CDR2 is FQGNSA. The CDR3 has 16 amino acids. Written as DNA, the CDR3 is TGTGCCAGCAGCTTGGCCCCGACAGGGGGGAATCAGCCCCAGCATTTT. It is translated as CASSLAPTGGNQPQHF.

The J gene is TRBJ2-2, the V gene TRBV14; D unclear. The CDR3 has 13 amino acids. Germline V gene data show CDR1 as SGHDN and CDR2 as FVKESK. V was shortened by 2 bases and J by 6 bases, with 7 bases between the two germline ends. The DNA for the CDR3 is TGTGCCAGCAGCCAAAGTTTACCCGGGGAGCTGTTTTTT. It is translated as CASSQSLPGELFF.

The rearrangement links TRBV27 to TRBJ2-1; D unclear. Germline V gene sequence: CDR1 MNHEY, CDR2 SMNVEV (reference sequence). Trimming pared 5 bases from V and 5 bases from J, leaving 7 bases between. There are 12 residues in the CDR3. CDR3 protein: CASSNRDNEQFF. The CDR3 DNA reads as TGTGCCAGCAGTAACCGGGACAATGAGCAGTTCTTC.

The rearrangement joins TRBV6-9 to TRBJ1-4; the D is unclear. Germline V gene data show CDR1 as MNHGY and CDR2 as SVAAGI. The V end was cut by 2 bases, the J end by 6 bases, with 10 bases between. The CDR3 length is 14 residues. The CDR3 DNA sequence: TGTGCCAGCAGTTATAAGTGGAGGTATGAAAAACTGTTTTTT. This gives the protein CASSYKWRYEKLFF.

This clone has only a few counts. One end of the junction does not line up with germline, which may come from a read error. The V and J genes are TRBV4-3 and TRBJ1-2, with TRBD1 as a possible D gene (6 bases). The CDR3 is made up of 17 amino acids. Germline CDR1 reads LGHNA; CDR2 reads YSLEER. CDR3 amino acids: CASRQESAQGLVYGYTF. In DNA form, the CDR3 reads TGCGCCAGCAGACAAGAGTCGGCACAGGGCCTAGTCTATGGCTACACCTTC.

This rearrangement joins TRBV7-2 to TRBJ1-6; the D is unclear. Germline assignment: CDR1 SGHTA and CDR2 FQGNSA. Trimming stripped 2 bases from V and 7 bases from J, with 9 bases between. The CDR3 sequence is 14 residues long. CDR3 sequence reads: CASSLSDGNSPLHF. The CDR3 DNA is TGTGCCAGCAGCTTAAGTGACGGAAATTCACCCCTCCACTTT.

The rearrangement links TRBV5-1 to TRBJ1-6; 7 nucleotides match TRBD1. Trimming removed 4 bases from V and 8 bases from J; junction bases left unmatched: 12. The CDR3 loop spans 16 amino acids. CDR1 and CDR2 (germline): SGHRS, YFSETQ. In DNA, the CDR3 is TGCGCCAGCAGCCACCGGACGGGACAGAGTCATTCACCCCTCCACTTT. Translated, it gives CASSHRTGQSHSPLHF.

This chain connects TRBV7-9 to TRBJ2-2, with D possibly being TRBD1 or TRBD2 (6 bases each). V was shortened by 11 bases and J by 4 bases, with 23 bases between the two germline ends. Germline CDR1 and CDR2: SEHNR and FQNEAQ (reference sequence). The CDR3 extends over 16 amino acids. CDR3 coding DNA: TGTGCCCCTGAGGGCTTGAGGGGGGAGATCACCGGGGAGCTGTTTTTT. Translated: CAPEGLRGEITGELFF.

This clone has only one observation. The V gene is TRBV4-2, the J gene TRBJ2-7; D uncertain. This CDR3 has 14 residues. Germline loops: CDR1 LGHNA, CDR2 YNFKEQ. Trimming pared 3 bases from V and 9 bases from J, leaving 18 bases between. The CDR3 DNA is TGTGCCAGCAGCCATTCGGGCCCTTCTCTTTGGCAGTACTTC. The encoded protein is CASSHSGPSLWQYF.

The chain carries TRBV2 and TRBJ2-5, with TRBD1 matching over 9 bases. Germline V gene sequence: CDR1 SNHLY, CDR2 FYNNEI. The V gene end was trimmed by 6 bases and the J gene end by 4 bases; junction bases not matched to a gene: 6. The CDR3 length is 14 residues. The CDR3 loop is CASRDRGVLETQYF. The CDR3 bases are TGTGCCAGCAGGGACAGGGGAGTGTTAGAGACCCAGTACTTC.

V gene TRBV19 combines with J gene TRBJ1-3; tentatively, D is TRBD1 (5 bases). The CDR3 totals 16 residues. Germline V gene data show CDR1 as LNHDA and CDR2 as SQIVND (reference sequence). V lost 6 bases, J lost 0 bases, and 15 bases lay in between. The CDR3 DNA reads TGTGCCAGTAGCCTAGGGGCCACCGACTCTGGAAACACCATATATTTT. This sequence encodes CASSLGATDSGNTIYF.

The chain combines TRBV6-1 with TRBJ1-4; TRBD1 is a possible D gene (5 bases). Trimming removed 6 bases from V and 4 bases from J, with 15 bases in between. CDR1 is MNHNS and CDR2 is SASEGT in the germline V gene. The CDR3 is made up of 15 amino acids. The CDR3 region has the DNA TGTGCCAGCAGCCAGGGTGTGGGTGGTAATGAAAAACTGTTTTTT. As protein: CASSQGVGGNEKLFF.

This clone was seen only a few times. The V and J genes are TRBV10-3 and TRBJ1-5; TRBD1 agrees at 9 bases. Trimming cost V 11 bases and J 0 bases; bases outside gene matches: 5. Germline lookup yields CDR1 ENHRY and CDR2 SYGVKD. The CDR3 runs 14 residues. CDR3 nucleotide sequence: TGTGCCTCGGGACAGGGCGTTAGCAATCAGCCCCAGCATTTT. Amino acid sequence: CASGQGVSNQPQHF.

J is TRBJ2-2 and V is TRBV6-4, with 14 bases aligning to TRBD2. The CDR3 covers 18 residues. In germline, CDR1 is MRHNA, CDR2 SNTAGT. V shed 7 bases, J shed 0 bases, and the junction held 7 bases outside the gene matches. The CDR3 DNA sequence: TGTGCCAGCAACCGGACTAGCGGGGGGCAAACGAACACCGGGGAGCTGTTTTTT. It is translated as CASNRTSGGQTNTGELFF.

This sequence joins TRBV7-6 and TRBJ1-5, with D possibly being TRBD1 (5 bases). The V gene lost 2 bases and the J gene lost 6 bases, with 11 bases spanning the gap. Germline-derived CDR1 and CDR2 are SGHVS and FNYEAQ. CDR3 size: 14 residues. CDR3: CASSLLAGSQPQHF. The CDR3 DNA follows: TGTGCCAGCAGCTTACTCGCAGGGAGTCAGCCCCAGCATTTT.